This T cell receptor (beta chain) was profiled in a study of PD-1 blockade in classical Hodgkin lymphoma. Only in-frame clones appear in the TCRdb table, and some are missing; sequencing was by immunoSEQ multiplex PCR. Of 30,000 to 35,000 clones in the sample, 75% to 85% were seen once. This clone was detected only a few times. The V and J ends lost 0 bases and 11 bases, in that order; junction bases with no gene match: 3. Germline lookup yields CDR1 SGHVS and CDR2 FQNEAQ. The CDR3 is 12 amino acids. In every patient, relapse followed autologous stem cell transplantation, while exposure to brentuximab vedotin differed.

The chain is built from TRBV7-8 and TRBJ1-1, with 7 positions matching TRBD1. The starting material was peripheral blood mononuclear cells (PBMCs), obtained at baseline. This clonotype was obtained from a human donor with classical Hodgkin lymphoma. CDR3 sequence reads: CASSLAGRGAFF. The DNA of the CDR3 is TGTGCCAGCAGCTTAGCGGGCAGGGGGGCTTTCTTT.